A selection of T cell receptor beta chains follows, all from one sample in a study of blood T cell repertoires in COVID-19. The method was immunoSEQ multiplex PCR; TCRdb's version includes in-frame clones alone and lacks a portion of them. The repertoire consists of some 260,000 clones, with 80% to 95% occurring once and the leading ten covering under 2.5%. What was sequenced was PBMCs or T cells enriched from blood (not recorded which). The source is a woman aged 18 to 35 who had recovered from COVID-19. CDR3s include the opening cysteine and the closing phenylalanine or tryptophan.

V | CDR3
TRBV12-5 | CASGLSGINYGYTF
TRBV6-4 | CASRRAGGPLSNQPQHF
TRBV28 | CASSNTGGRYNSPLHF
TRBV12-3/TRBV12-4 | CASNRQADTEAFF
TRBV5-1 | CASSFMESSYNEQFF
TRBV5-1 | CASSRTRGQGAGEQYF
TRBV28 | CASSLRGGQGGEQYF
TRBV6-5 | CASSYSRGDQPQHF
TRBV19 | CASSIKGTGRGYGYTF
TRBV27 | CASRKQGATYNEQFF
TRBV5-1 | CASSRGPEQFF
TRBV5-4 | CASSPEPSKNYGYTF
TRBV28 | CASSQGWESYNEQFF
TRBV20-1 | CSARQVYEQYF
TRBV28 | CASRNRDSGNTIYF
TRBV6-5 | CASSYGLDPDTQYF
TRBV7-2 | CASRSVAGSGEQYF
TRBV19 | CASREVTGELFF
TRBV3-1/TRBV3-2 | CASSPFSMNTEAFF
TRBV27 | CASSFLPRQGGFSTDTQYF
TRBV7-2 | CASSLEGQGAKYEQFF
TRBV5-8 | CASRIRGQMNTEAFF
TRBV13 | CASSLGGKGWETAEAFF
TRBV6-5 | CASSYLGANTEAFF
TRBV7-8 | CASSARTGGNTEAFF
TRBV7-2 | CASSSAGLYSGNTIYF
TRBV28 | CASSYKVRGGYTF
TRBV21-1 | CASSGRAADTQYF
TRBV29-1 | CSVGDRGNYEQYF
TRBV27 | CATKDRGLLPLHF
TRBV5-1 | CASSLASSGSSYEQYF
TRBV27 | CASSSSGTTYEQYF
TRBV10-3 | CAIKSLAGGRNEQFF
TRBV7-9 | CASSSPGQEGNQPQHF
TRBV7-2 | CASSLAGRDQYF
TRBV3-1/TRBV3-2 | CASSQARQTYEQYF
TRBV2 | CASRLTDLNSPLHF
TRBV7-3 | CASSTDRDTEAFF
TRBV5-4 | CASSLSRGGEIVDTQYF
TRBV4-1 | CASSHSPGGYDEQFF
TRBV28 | CASSYGQGGRTEAFF
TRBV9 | CASSANEYGYTF
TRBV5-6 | CASSLAPSGRNYNEQFF
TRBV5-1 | CASSLVSSGISTDTQYF
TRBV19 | CASSIGQDNEKLFF
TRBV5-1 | CASSLRGEVVTGELFF
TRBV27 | CASSTRSMNTEAFF
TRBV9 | CASSAEVGLNTEAFF
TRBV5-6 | CASSLLGSYRQSPLHF
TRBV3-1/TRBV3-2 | CASSQGAHPHF
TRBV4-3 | CASSQDYAHSSNRNEQFF
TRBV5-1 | CASSLDGSLNTEAFF
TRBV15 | CATSRNREPAEGYTF
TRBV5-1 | CASKLAGAPYEQYF
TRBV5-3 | CARSLCQGNSPLHF
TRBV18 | CASSPPGGTDTQYF
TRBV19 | CASSPRAGTGYHEQYF